Given below is one T cell receptor (beta chain) in context. Its antigen is unknown. The data derive from a study of post-analysis software for immune sequencing data. Overall study results and limits: TRBV segments more frequent in patients than in controls numbered five and included TRBV5-6, TRBV5-1 and TRBV20-1.

Trimming removed 5 bases at V and 0 bases at J, with 11 bases between. The CDR3 runs 14 residues. The germline CDR1 and CDR2 sequences are SGHRS and YFSETQ. TCR beta libraries were prepared from cDNA with unique molecular identifiers. TCRdb reprocessed the PCR reads with MiXCR, giving one entry per CDR3 protein. The sample yields roughly 580,000 distinct CDR3 sequences, roughly 45% seen once. The chain carries TRBV5-1 and TRBJ1-1; D is ambiguous. The specimen sequenced was blood. The receptor comes from a girl aged 5 to 17 with multiple sclerosis. The CDR3 region is CASRSLSMNTEAFF. As DNA, the CDR3 is TGCGCCAGCAGATCCTTGAGCATGAACACTGAAGCTTTCTTT.